This T cell receptor beta chain was sequenced for a study of shared clonotypes between healthy human individuals. CD8 cells classed as naive were CD45RO-negative and positively selected for CCR7, excluding terminally differentiated effector memory CD45RA+ cells. Germline V gene lookup returns CDR1 SGHDN and CDR2 FVKESK. The length of the CDR3 is 13 residues. V was trimmed by 4 bases and J by 1 base, leaving 5 bases between them. Libraries were prepared by immunoSEQ multiplex PCR; TCRdb keeps only in-frame clonotypes and omits some of them. The profile shows around 2,100,000 clones, about 94% of them singletons.

Sequenced sample: naive CD8+ T cells sorted from blood. V is TRBV14 and J is TRBJ1-3, with D unclear. The sequence came from a man between 18 and 29 years old in good health. The CDR3 nucleotides read TGTGCCAGCAGCCCCTTATCTGGAAACACCATATATTTT. This translates into CASSPLSGNTIYF. Full variable domain (missing parts from reference TRBV14 and TRBJ1-3): EAGVTQFPSHSVIEKGQTVTLRCDPISGHDNLYWYRRVMGKEIKFLLHFVKESKQDESGMPNNRFLAERTGGTYSTLKVQPAELEDSGVYFCASSPLSGNTIYFGEGSWLTVV.